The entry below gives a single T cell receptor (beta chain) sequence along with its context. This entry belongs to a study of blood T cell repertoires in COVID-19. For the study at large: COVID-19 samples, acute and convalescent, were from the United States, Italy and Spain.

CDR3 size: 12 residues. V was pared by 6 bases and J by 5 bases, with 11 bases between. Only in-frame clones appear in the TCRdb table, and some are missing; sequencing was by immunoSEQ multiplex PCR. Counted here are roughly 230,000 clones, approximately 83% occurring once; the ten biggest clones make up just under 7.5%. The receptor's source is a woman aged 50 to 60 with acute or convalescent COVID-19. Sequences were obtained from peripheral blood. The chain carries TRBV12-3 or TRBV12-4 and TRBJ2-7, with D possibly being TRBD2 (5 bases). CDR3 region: CASSPPGDEQYF. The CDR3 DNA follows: TGTGCCAGCAGCCCCCCCGGGGACGAGCAGTACTTC.